Given below is one T cell receptor (beta chain) in context. In the study's own analysis: Estimation of nucleated cell counts relied on the amplification of reference gene primers. Measured with immunoSEQ multiplex PCR; TCRdb has only the in-frame clones, and not every one. V, J and clone size were drawn from that table, and D and trimming were deduced from the DNA. This sample has about 60,000 clones, with roughly 87% found just once. The CDR3 length is 15 residues. Germline V gives CDR1 MGHDK, CDR2 SYGVNS. V shed 5 bases, J shed 0 bases, and the junction held 5 bases outside the gene matches. This entry is derived from a study of blood T cell repertoires in COVID-19. Study at large: Sources were T cells, B-cell-depleted T cells, or PBMCs; the material itself was cDNA or gDNA.

The clonotype comes from a man in his forties or fifties with active COVID-19. Sequenced sample: peripheral blood. J is TRBJ2-3 and V is TRBV25-1, with 7 nucleotides matching TRBD2. CDR3 bases: TGTGCCAGCAGTCCAGCGGGATCTAGCACAGATACGCAGTATTTT. Its translation: CASSPAGSSTDTQYF.